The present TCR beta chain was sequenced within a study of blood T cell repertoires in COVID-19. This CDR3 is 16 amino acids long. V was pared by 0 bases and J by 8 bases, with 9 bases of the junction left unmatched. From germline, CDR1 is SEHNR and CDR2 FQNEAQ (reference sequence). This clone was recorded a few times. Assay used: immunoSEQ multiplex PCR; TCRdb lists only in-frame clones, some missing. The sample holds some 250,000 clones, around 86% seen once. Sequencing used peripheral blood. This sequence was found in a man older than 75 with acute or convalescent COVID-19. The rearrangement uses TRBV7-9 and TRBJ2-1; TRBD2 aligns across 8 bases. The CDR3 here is CASSLAGGLAGYEQFF. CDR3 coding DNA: TGTGCCAGCAGCTTAGCAGGAGGGCTAGCGGGCTATGAGCAGTTCTTC.